This T cell receptor (beta chain) was found in a study of post-analysis software for immune sequencing data. Study findings and constraints: TRBV segments more frequent in patients than in controls numbered five and included TRBV5-6, TRBV5-1 and TRBV20-1. Those with multiple sclerosis, the patient group, showed significantly lower normalized Chao1 diversity than controls.

The CDR3 has 15 amino acids. Trimming removed 5 bases from V and 3 bases from J, with 14 bases in between. In germline, CDR1 is SGHTA, CDR2 FQGTGA. Unique molecular identifiers were present in the TCR beta cDNA libraries. Using its own MiXCR run on the PCR reads, TCRdb lists one record per CDR3 protein. The top ten clones hold under 30% of a sample with about 160,000 distinct CDR3 sequences, roughly 40% of them seen once. In the case of this clonotype: Its specificity is not known.

The source material was blood, sampled after autologous hematopoietic stem cell transplantation. This TCR came from a girl aged 10-17 years with multiple sclerosis. The gene calls are TRBV7-3 and TRBJ2-1, with D perhaps matching TRBD2 (6 bases). The CDR3 bases are TGTGCCAGCAGCCCCGTAGCGGTAAGCTACAATGAGCAGTTCTTC. Its translation is CASSPVAVSYNEQFF.